This section outlines one TCR beta chain sequence together with its context. Its antigen is currently unknown. A multiplex PCR was run with 60 Vbeta primers and 13 Jbeta primers. Some clones are missing from TCRdb's copy, which holds only in-frame ones; the method was immunoSEQ multiplex PCR. The table records under 200,000 clones, around 88% of them present only once. This specimen comes from a study of cytomegalovirus exposure and HLA in healthy donors. The study, taken as a whole, reports: Available immune exposure information covered CMV serostatus only. The study assumed roughly uniform donor sequencing depth for presence/absence analyses. Later findings reportedly placed an Asian-associated ancestry cluster below the roughly 660-donor mean for N-insertions. A link between a missense DCLRE1C variant and TCR beta V- and J-gene trimming emerged from a later analysis.

The sequence was collected from a woman aged 18-35 years in good health and CMV-seronegative. The material sequenced was PBMCs.

The CDR3 sequence: CASSEAWGQGYTGELFF. The DNA for the CDR3 is TGTGCCAGCAGTGAAGCGTGGGGACAGGGGTACACCGGGGAGCTGTTTTTT. The chain couples TRBV6-1 to TRBJ2-2; 10 bases are shared with TRBD1. CDR3 size: 17 residues. Unmatched junction bases numbered 4, after V lost 0 bases and J lost 3 bases. The germline CDR1 and CDR2 sequences are MNHNS and SASEGT.